These 6 T cell receptor beta chains were sequenced from one sample in a study of human T cells and chemical hapten exposure. Time point meaning: healthy volunteer bleed at 6 weeks. The authors extracted total RNA from unfractionated whole blood. Via MiXCR, TCRdb re-called the RACE reads, giving one row per CDR3 protein. Seen here are about 79,000 distinct CDR3 sequences, over 8.5% observed once, and the top ten hold around 1.4%. The sequenced sample consisted of whole blood. The receptors shown here come from a male donor in good health. Some clones in this sample may be carry-over from other donors' samples.

This clonotype was detected only a few times. The chain has TRBV10-3 and TRBJ1-1, with 9 bases aligning to TRBD1. Trimming removed 6 bases from V and 7 bases from J; junction bases left unmatched: 9. This CDR3 contains 14 residues. From germline, CDR1 is ENHRY and CDR2 SYGVKD. CDR3 sequence reads: CAISVRDREVEAFF. In DNA form, the CDR3 reads TGTGCCATCAGCGTCCGGGACAGGGAGGTTGAAGCTTTCTTT.

The gene calls are TRBV4-1 and TRBJ2-7, with 10 bases matching TRBD2. Germline CDR1 MGHRA, CDR2 YSYEKL. The CDR3 covers 16 residues. With 0 bases clipped from V and 6 bases from J, the junction kept 8 bases outside the gene matches. The CDR3 nucleotides read TGCGCCAGCAGCCAAGAGGGGGGACTAGCGCTTTTCGAGCAGTACTTC. This sequence encodes CASSQEGGLALFEQYF.

This clonotype was counted a few times. The chain employs TRBV7-6 and TRBJ2-7; 7 bases match TRBD2. V shed 0 bases, J shed 4 bases, and the junction held 3 bases outside the gene matches. This CDR3 is built from 14 residues. Germline V gene lookup returns CDR1 SGHVS and CDR2 FNYEAQ. The CDR3, as DNA: TGTGCCAGCAGCTTAGCCCCTAGCGGTTACGAGCAGTACTTC. It is translated as CASSLAPSGYEQYF.

This clonotype has ten or more counts. The chain has TRBV28 and TRBJ1-5; no definite D call. Germline V gene data show CDR1 as MDHEN and CDR2 as SYDVKM. The CDR3 contains 15 residues. Trimming stripped 5 bases from V and 0 bases from J, with 11 bases between. The CDR3 sequence is CASSMWHDSNQPQHF. As DNA, the CDR3 is TGTGCCAGCAGTATGTGGCACGATAGCAATCAGCCCCAGCATTTT.

Remarks on this clonotype: Its ends do not fully match the called genes, so a read error is possible. The chain links TRBV2 to TRBJ2-3; 7 nucleotides agree with TRBD1. The length of the CDR3 is 12 residues. Germline V CDR1 and CDR2: SNHLY, FYNNEI. The CDR3 is CASRDRADTQYF. CDR3 nucleotides: TGTGCCAGCCGTGACAGGGCAGATACGCAGTATTTT.

The gene calls are TRBV30 and TRBJ2-7; no definite D call. V lost 5 bases to trimming and J lost 2 bases, with 13 bases between them. This CDR3 has 13 residues. The germline CDR1 and CDR2 sequences are GTSNPN and SVGIG (reference sequence). CDR3 in amino acids: CAWGRTTTYEQYF. For the CDR3, the DNA is TGTGCCTGGGGCCGGACGACCACCTACGAGCAGTACTTC. Filled out from reference TRBV30 and TRBJ2-7, the complete variable domain reads SQTIHQWPATLVQPVGSPLSLECTVEGTSNPNLYWYRQAAGRGLQLLFYSVGIGQISSEVPQNLSASRPQDRQFILSSKKLLLSDSGFYLCAWGRTTTYEQYFGPGTRLTVT.